This note documents a single TCR beta chain sequence. The antigen it binds to is not known. Within one base of it there is no much larger clone, and no base qualities were kept. The data are from a study of cytomegalovirus exposure and HLA in healthy donors (dated by TCRdb to about 2017). The study in broad terms: An earlier analysis of more than 550 of the donors reported around 280 Gb of sequence data and some 110 million unique TCR beta sequences obtained from about 200 million T cells. Around 320 gigabases of sequencing data and approximately 84 million unique TCR sequences were included in an early release covering roughly 600 HLA-typed donors. Among the roughly 400 genotyped donors, around 81% belonged to the genetic ancestry cluster associated with self-reported Caucasian donors. The study aimed to test whether cataloging public T cell receptors could reveal signatures of past pathogen exposure. Using immunosequencing, the study profiled T cell repertoires from around 670 subjects and related those repertoires to cytomegalovirus serostatus. Besides the first cohort of approximately 670 subjects, a separate validation cohort made up of over a hundred different subjects was used. The study combined high-throughput TCR immunosequencing, statistical association of individual TCRs with disease status, and machine learning to predict cytomegalovirus infection status. A later analysis re-examined previously published TCR beta repertoires from more than 650 donors and added high-resolution HLA genotyping to investigate patterns of TCR occurrence. The later analysis used no new phenotypic data to find candidate immune exposures, relying instead on TCR beta sequences and their occurrence across donors. In an earlier analysis of roughly 600 of the donors, high-throughput TCR beta sequencing was used to judge whether each TCR beta V gene segment behaved as functional or pseudogenic. Donor age, sex, ethnicity and CMV serostatus were compiled together with the repertoire data. Genome-wide SNP genotypes for about 65% of the 666 donors were used in a later genetic analysis, which treated that subset as a discovery cohort. All discovery cohort repertoires had been generated on a single sequencing platform. HLA typing included class I and class II loci at four-digit resolution. Typing coverage differed by locus: A, B, C, DRB1 and DQB1 were typed in about 629-640 donors, DQA1 in about 560, DPA1 in 600 to 610, and DPB1 in approximately 450. Five DR-DQ haplotypes were treated as single units for association and clustering because of strong linkage in the cohort. On average, around 200,000 unique TCR beta nucleotide sequences were sequenced per donor among some 430 genotyped donors of the cohort, with 15% to 20% of those sequences being non-productive.

Library generation was performed with the immunoSEQ multiplex PCR assay. For the multiplex PCR, a mixture combining 60 forward primers for TCR Vbeta segments and 13 reverse primers for TCR Jbeta segments was used. Amplification of the CDR3 region of rearranged TCR beta genes was performed with a multiplex PCR assay on genomic DNA. The Illumina HiSeq System was used to sequence the amplified TCR beta libraries as 87-base-pair reads. As for the authors' bioinformatics: A later analysis tallied roughly 78 million unique TCR beta chains across the 600 to 700 repertoires, and about 12 million of those chains were shared by two or more donors. Raw reads were error-corrected and collapsed into unique sequences by a nearest-neighbor algorithm in which closely related sequences were merged to remove PCR and sequencing errors. To assign V, D and J gene segments, CDR3 sequences were aligned to IMGT reference sequences. For a sequence to be retained, a match of at least six nucleotides was required to both a V gene segment and a J gene segment. Rearrangements were classified as productive when the CDR3 lacked stop codons and remained in frame with V and J, and all other rearrangements were classified as non-productive. CDR3 was defined according to IMGT convention as the region running from the second conserved V-encoded cysteine to the conserved J-encoded phenylalanine. In an earlier analysis of around 640 of the donors, sequences lacking an unambiguous match to a single V gene segment were excluded. In an earlier analysis of 587 of the donors, V segments were called functional above 56.7% productive rearrangements and were called segregating when the between-donor standard deviation exceeded 5%. A statistical classification framework was built to diagnose cytomegalovirus status from the catalog of TCR beta chain sequences. V and J gene assignment, in a later analysis, came from comparing TCR nucleotide sequences with IMGT/GENE-DB human TR gene sequences. The TCRdist pipeline was used in a later analysis to assign CDR3 sequences and most-parsimonious VDJ recombination scenarios. A later analysis defined each TCR beta chain by its CDR3 amino acid sequence plus V-gene family, and excluded reads lacking a unique V-gene family. A later analysis removed 550 to 650 highly shared, low-generation-probability nucleotide sequences to deal with suspected cross-contamination and a sequencing artifact. In a later analysis, a clonal expansion index for each public chain was calculated from normalized within-repertoire ranks of inferred template counts. In a later analysis, generation probabilities were computed with a VDJ recombination model fitted to out-of-frame rearrangements, and the resulting probabilities were checked against IGoR. In a later analysis, TCR-TCR, TCR-HLA and TCR-CMV co-occurrence was scored with hypergeometric tests, and a repertoire-size bias correction was applied to TCR pairs. A later analysis estimated false discovery rates by permuting HLA or CMV assignments 20 times. In a later analysis, co-occurring TCRs were grouped using DBSCAN, with TCRdist sequence similarity added in when clustering inside HLA-allele-positive subsets. Co-occurrence clustering excluded repertoires with fewer than 30,000 or more than 120,000 public chains, plus five with anomalous nucleotide sharing. Not all clones reach the TCRdb copy of this immuneACCESS table, which keeps in-frame sequences only. Checked studies attribute under half of the gap to unresolved V genes and leave the rest unexplained. V and J calls and clone size are as listed in that table; D and trimming were resolved from the DNA. This sample lists under 200,000 clones; roughly 77% were detected once. Around 4.9% of the sample goes to the ten largest clones.

The CDR3 covers 14 residues, taking in both the cysteine and the phenylalanine. Kept here is only the CDR3 DNA, which spans 42 bases and is read in frame from base 1. Reading the germline V gene (reference sequence) gives CDR1 LNHDA and CDR2 SQIVND. V trim: 5 bases; J trim: 5 bases; unmatched bases: 7. The cohort consisted of 666 healthy bone marrow donors. All cohort members were sampled while nominally healthy, although unrecorded immune exposures were likely present. The donor tested CMV seronegative and was one of the 352 seronegative cohort members. A peripheral blood sample was collected from each donor, and TCR beta sequencing was performed on peripheral blood mononuclear cells. Genomic DNA was extracted from the blood cell samples with the Qiagen DNeasy Blood Extraction Kit. What the study reported, not specific to this receptor: In a later analysis, the rate of TCR association differed among HLA loci, with DRB1 alleles having the most associated TCRs and HLA-C alleles having the fewest. Three of the identified cytomegalovirus-associated TCR beta chains were confirmed in vitro to be specific for cytomegalovirus antigens. The authors suggested that the approach could potentially be extended to other disease states and immunological phenotypes. When HLA alleles, especially DR and DQ, strongly co-occurred, attributing TCR associations to individual alleles was difficult. In an earlier analysis of some 550 of the donors, most TCR beta V segments were observed in productive rearrangements about 90% or about 30% of the time, broadly matching IMGT annotations. Sequencing depth was assumed to be roughly uniform across donors in the presence/absence analyses, though that assumption may not hold. Because the 87-base-pair reads could not distinguish some IMGT-functional V segments, including TRBV6-2 and TRBV6-3, those segments were excluded. CMV serostatus was the only immune exposure information available for the cohort. Compared with equally common non-associated chains, HLA-associated TCR beta chains in a later analysis were more clonally expanded and had lower generation probabilities. Correlated functional status among segregating V segments might reflect linkage disequilibrium, but an unknown experimental factor could not be ruled out. Cytomegalovirus status was reported to be diagnosed by the classifier with high specificity and sensitivity in both the original and validation cohorts. Most CMV-associated TCR beta chains appeared to be HLA-restricted in a later analysis, and the HLA associations seemed to be driven largely by CMV exposure. A later genetic analysis associated a missense DCLRE1C variant with V-gene and J-gene trimming of TCR beta chains, and an independent cohort replicated the association. According to a later genetic analysis, donors in an Asian-associated ancestry cluster had fewer N-insertions in productive TCRs than the roughly 660-donor mean. In this cohort, only TCR beta chains were sequenced, and detectable features were limited by the absence of alpha or paired-chain data. In a later analysis, several top co-occurrence clusters were reported to appear linked to parvovirus B19, influenza, CMV and Epstein-Barr virus. The study listed 150 to 200 TCR beta chains as associated with cytomegalovirus. The sequencing pipeline was judged likely to have produced a cluster of highly shared sequence variants as a technical artifact. Because counts were too low, more than 15 rarely observed V segments, including chromosome 9 orphons, were excluded from the earlier analysis of fewer than 650 of the donors. A further reported finding was that TCR beta sequences accurately predicted the HLA-A and HLA-B alleles for most subjects in the first cohort. Most TCR sequences were observed very rarely across donors, whereas some public TCRs were present in many individuals. HLA typing was unavailable for some donors at each locus, so association tests used only the typed subset. At a false discovery rate of 0.05, a later analysis linked roughly 17,000 TCR beta sequences to specific HLA alleles.

The receptor was derived from a male donor in good health and CMV-seronegative. Sequencing input: PBMCs. The chain is assembled from TRBV19 and TRBJ2-7, and TRBD1 aligns with 9 junction nucleotides. DNA sequence: TGTGCCAGTAGTCTCCGGGACAGGGTCCACGAGCAGTACTTC. Translated, this is CASSLRDRVHEQYF.